This is a list of T cell receptor beta chains from one sample in a study of cytomegalovirus exposure and HLA in healthy donors. Produced via immunoSEQ multiplex PCR; TCRdb's table is partial and in-frame only. The sample has tens of thousands of clones, approximately 90% seen once. Material: PBMCs. The receptor set was obtained from a man aged 25-45 years in good health and CMV-seronegative. Each CDR3 is given with its conserved first and last residue. A D gene is named only where the DNA matches it firmly. Size values are once, few and many counts, or a class for expanded clones, and some rows have none.

clone_size | d_call | j_call | v_call | cdr3_aa | cdr3_nt
- | TRBD2 | TRBJ2-7 | TRBV10-3 | CAISESLAGVPEQYF | TGTGCCATCAGTGAGTCCCTAGCGGGAGTCCCCGAGCAGTACTTC
- | TRBD2 | TRBJ2-3 | TRBV27 | CASSLSWFRASGTRTDTQYF | TGTGCCAGCAGTTTATCATGGTTTAGGGCTAGCGGAACCCGCACAGATACGCAGTATTTT
- | TRBD1 | TRBJ1-5 | TRBV5-6 | CASSFTGTANNQPQHF | TGTGCCAGCAGCTTTACCGGGACAGCAAACAATCAGCCCCAGCATTTT
- | - | TRBJ2-3 | TRBV14 | CASSPSTGWGKDTQYF | TGTGCCAGCAGCCCCTCCACAGGGTGGGGAAAAGATACGCAGTATTTT
- | - | TRBJ2-1 | TRBV7-8 | CASHSLGQVDNEQFF | TGTGCCAGCCACAGTCTGGGACAAGTGGACAATGAGCAGTTCTTC
- | TRBD1 | TRBJ1-1 | TRBV14 | CASQGQTNTEAFF | TGTGCCAGCCAGGGACAGACGAACACTGAAGCTTTCTTT
- | TRBD2 | TRBJ2-2 | TRBV15 | CATSRASGGGGELFF | TGTGCCACCAGCAGAGCTAGCGGAGGTGGCGGGGAGCTGTTTTTT
- | - | TRBJ2-2 | TRBV13 | CASRETVKGVNTGELFF | TGTGCCAGCAGAGAGACAGTGAAGGGTGTAAACACCGGGGAGCTGTTTTTT
few | - | TRBJ1-1 | TRBV6-1 | CASSVTENTEAFF | TGTGCCAGCAGTGTCACAGAGAACACTGAAGCTTTCTTT
- | TRBD1 | TRBJ1-1 | TRBV19 | CASSGDRETEAFF | TGTGCCAGTTCGGGAGACAGGGAAACTGAAGCTTTCTTT
- | TRBD1 | TRBJ2-7 | TRBV28 | CASSSPGQGGEQYF | TGTGCCAGCAGTTCTCCTGGACAGGGCGGCGAGCAGTACTTC
- | TRBD1 | TRBJ2-7 | TRBV7-4 | CASSPGTARGYEQYF | TGTGCCAGCAGCCCCGGGACAGCGCGCGGGTACGAGCAGTACTTC
- | - | TRBJ2-5 | TRBV28 | CASSPLYLQETQYF | TGTGCCAGCAGTCCCCTCTATCTCCAAGAGACCCAGTACTTC
- | TRBD1 | TRBJ2-1 | TRBV6-1 | CASSEAWTGRGEQFF | TGTGCCAGCAGTGAAGCCTGGACAGGGCGTGGTGAGCAGTTCTTC
- | TRBD2 | TRBJ2-3 | TRBV7-9 | CASRRAGGGVTDTQYF | TGTGCCAGCAGGCGAGCGGGCGGGGGGGTCACAGATACGCAGTATTTT
- | TRBD1 | TRBJ1-6 | TRBV7-2 | CASSRDRVVPLHF | TGTGCCAGCAGTCGGGACAGGGTCGTCCCCCTCCACTTT
- | TRBD2 | TRBJ2-2 | TRBV5-1 | CASSFTSGRHTGELFF | TGCGCCAGCAGCTTCACTAGCGGGAGGCACACCGGGGAGCTGTTTTTT
few | TRBD2 | TRBJ2-7 | TRBV29-1 | CSARLAGGKYEQYF | TGCAGCGCAAGACTAGCGGGAGGGAAATACGAGCAGTACTTC
- | - | TRBJ1-5 | TRBV10-2 | CASSEYTGTAQPQHF | TGCGCCAGCAGTGAGTACACAGGAACCGCTCAGCCCCAGCATTTT
- | TRBD1 | TRBJ1-4 | TRBV7-9 | CASSLVQGAGEKLFF | TGTGCCAGCAGCTTAGTGCAGGGGGCTGGAGAAAAACTGTTTTTT
- | TRBD2 | TRBJ2-2 | TRBV28 | CASSPWREENTGELFF | TGTGCCAGCAGTCCTTGGCGGGAGGAGAACACCGGGGAGCTGTTTTTT
few | - | TRBJ1-1 | TRBV30 | CAWSTGIFGEAFF | TGTGCCTGGAGTACAGGGATTTTCGGTGAAGCTTTCTTT
- | TRBD1 | TRBJ1-1 | TRBV5-1 | CASSLAQGGTEAFF | TGCGCCAGCAGCTTGGCACAGGGGGGAACTGAAGCTTTCTTT
- | - | TRBJ1-1 | TRBV19 | CASSIERERTEAFF | TGTGCCAGTAGTATTGAGAGGGAGCGGACTGAAGCTTTCTTT
- | - | TRBJ1-4 | TRBV7-6 | CASSSGRGKLFF | TGTGCCAGCAGCTCCGGCAGGGGAAAACTGTTTTTT
once | - | TRBJ2-3 | TRBV7-6 | CASSLGTVDTQYF | TGTGCCAGCAGCTTAGGGACTGTAGATACGCAGTATTTT
- | - | TRBJ1-3 | TRBV10-3 | CAISEKKQSPLPPGNTIYF | TGTGCCATCAGTGAGAAGAAACAGAGCCCACTCCCCCCTGGAAACACCATATATTTT